Listed here are 10 T cell receptor beta chains from one sample, sequenced in a study of monozygotic twins with inflammatory bowel disease. TCRdb re-called the 5' RACE reads; every CDR3 protein appears as one record, without DNA. The sample table includes some 89,000 distinct CDR3 sequences. Material: blood. All receptors come from a human donor with ulcerative colitis or Crohn's disease, or a healthy co-twin of an affected twin (not recorded which).

The V gene is TRBV12-3 or TRBV12-4, the J gene TRBJ1-1. CDR3 length: 15 residues. The CDR3 loop is CASSSPRADNTEAFF.

This chain joins TRBV19 and TRBJ2-1. The CDR3 is 13 residues long. Germline V gene sequence: CDR1 LNHDA, CDR2 SQIVND (reference sequence). CDR3: CASSILTYNEQFF.

This chain uses TRBV7-2 with TRBJ2-3; TCRdb's D gene call, TRBD1, goes unchecked for lack of DNA. The CDR3 is made up of 15 amino acids. Per germline, CDR1 SGHTA and CDR2 FQGNSA. CDR3 amino acids: CASSARGAEIDTQYF.

V usage is TRBV20-1 and J usage is TRBJ2-7; TCRdb proposes TRBD1, but this gene call is untestable without DNA. The CDR3 is made up of 15 amino acids. CDR1 DFQATT and CDR2 SNEGSKA come from the germline V gene (reference sequence). This chain's CDR3 is CSARDSADTYYEQYF.

The chain employs TRBV18 and TRBJ2-1; the TRBD1 assignment by TCRdb is unverifiable without DNA. The CDR3 length is 15 residues. Germline V gene lookup returns CDR1 KGHSH and CDR2 LQKENI. The CDR3 is CASSPTVEAYNEQFF.

The CDR3 spells CASSYHGTEAFF. The V gene is TRBV5-1, the J gene TRBJ1-1. Germline V gene data show CDR1 as SGHRS and CDR2 as YFSETQ. The CDR3 runs 12 residues.

This chain links TRBV5-1 with TRBJ2-1; TCRdb outputs TRBD2, but without DNA this stays unchecked. The CDR3 is made up of 14 amino acids. The germline gives CDR1 SGHRS, CDR2 YFSETQ. The CDR3 here is CASSLAGLGNEQFF.

This sequence joins TRBV6-5 and TRBJ1-6. Germline V gene sequence: CDR1 MNHEY, CDR2 SVGAGI. This CDR3 has 16 residues. Here the CDR3 reads CASSYSRGPYNSPLHF.

The chain employs TRBV5-1 and TRBJ1-4; TCRdb's assignment of TRBD1 cannot be checked, as there is no DNA. Germline V gives CDR1 SGHRS, CDR2 YFSETQ. The CDR3 is 17 amino acids. CDR3 amino acids: CASRGTSSDFRNEKLFF.

The chain joins TRBV5-1 to TRBJ2-1; the D gene TCRdb calls, TRBD2, cannot be checked with no DNA. CDR1 and CDR2 (germline): SGHRS, YFSETQ. The CDR3 consists of 16 residues. The CDR3 spells CASSFFSGGDYNEQFF.